These 6 T cell receptor beta chains share one sample of origin, sequenced in a study of lymphopenia after photon versus proton radiotherapy. Sequencing was performed with immunoSEQ multiplex PCR; in TCRdb, only in-frame clones are kept and a portion is missing. The sample yields 55,000 to 70,000 clones, just under 95% seen once. The sample consisted of peripheral blood, taken from a patient treated with photon-based radiotherapy. These receptors were obtained from a woman between 40 and 50 years old with cholangiocarcinoma.

J is TRBJ1-1 and V is TRBV4-1; D is unclear. The CDR3 has 12 residues. The V gene lost 4 bases and the J gene lost 1 base, with 4 bases spanning the gap. CDR1 MGHRA and CDR2 YSYEKL come from the germline V gene. This chain's CDR3 is CASSRGNTEAFF. The CDR3 nucleotides read TGCGCCAGCAGCCGGGGGAACACTGAAGCTTTCTTT.

The chain combines TRBV7-2 with TRBJ2-7; 8 bases fit TRBD2. V lost 5 bases, J lost 4 bases, and 7 bases stayed unmatched. The CDR3 sequence is 14 residues long. Germline CDR1 and CDR2: SGHTA and FQGNSA. DNA for the CDR3: TGTGCCAGCAGCCCGGGACTAGGCCGATACGAGCAGTACTTC. Translation: CASSPGLGRYEQYF.

The rearrangement links TRBV20-1 to TRBJ2-7, with unresolved D. The CDR3 has 11 amino acids. V lost 4 bases to trimming and J lost 2 bases, with 6 bases between them. The germline V gene has CDR1 DFQATT and CDR2 SNEGSKA (reference sequence). The CDR3, as DNA: TGCAGTGCTAAAGGGACCTACGAGCAGTACTTC. This codes for CSAKGTYEQYF.

The chain joins TRBV5-4 to TRBJ1-5; unclear D gene. The CDR3 contains 13 residues. With 2 bases removed from V and 0 bases from J, the gap between germline ends came to 3 bases. Germline V lookup: CDR1 SGHNT, CDR2 YYREEE (reference sequence). CDR3 amino acids: CASSLDSNQPQHF. The CDR3 DNA reads TGTGCCAGCAGCTTAGATAGCAATCAGCCCCAGCATTTT. The entire variable domain, with the rest obtained from reference TRBV5-4 and TRBJ1-5, is as follows: ETGVTQSPTHLIKTRGQQVTLRCSSQSGHNTVSWYQQALGQGPQFIFQYYREEENGRGNFPPRFSGLQFPNYSSELNVNALELDDSALYLCASSLDSNQPQHFGDGTRLSIL.

The chain joins TRBV9 to TRBJ2-7, with D possibly TRBD1 on 6 matching bases. V was clipped by 2 bases and J by 5 bases, with 14 bases between them. CDR1 and CDR2 from the germline V gene are SGDLS and YYNGEE. The CDR3 runs 14 residues. The CDR3 DNA follows: TGTGCCAGCAGCGTTGGGACACCACTAGACGAGCAGTACTTC. The encoded protein is CASSVGTPLDEQYF.

The V gene is TRBV4-2, the J gene TRBJ2-7; 14 bases align to TRBD2. The V and J ends lost 7 bases and 2 bases, in that order; junction bases with no gene match: 4. CDR1 and CDR2 (germline): LGHNA, YNFKEQ. The CDR3 covers 15 residues. The CDR3: CASTPGLAGAYEQYF. The CDR3 nucleotides are TGTGCCAGCACCCCGGGACTAGCGGGGGCCTACGAGCAGTACTTC.